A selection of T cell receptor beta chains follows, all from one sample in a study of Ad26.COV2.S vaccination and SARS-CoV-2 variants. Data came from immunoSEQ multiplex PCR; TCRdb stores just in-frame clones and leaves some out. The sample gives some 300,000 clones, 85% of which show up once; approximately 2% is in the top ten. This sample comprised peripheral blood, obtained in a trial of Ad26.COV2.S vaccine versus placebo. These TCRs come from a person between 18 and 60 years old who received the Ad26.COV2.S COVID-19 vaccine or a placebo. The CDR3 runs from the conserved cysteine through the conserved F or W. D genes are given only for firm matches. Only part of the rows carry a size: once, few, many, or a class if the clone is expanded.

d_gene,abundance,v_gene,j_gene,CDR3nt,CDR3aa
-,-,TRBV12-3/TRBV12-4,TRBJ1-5,TGTGCCAGCAGTCGGAGGGTCAATCAGCCCCAGCATTTT,CASSRRVNQPQHF
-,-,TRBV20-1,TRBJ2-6,TGCAGTGCTAGTTTCCAGGGAAGGTCTGGGGCCAACGTCCTGACTTTC,CSASFQGRSGANVLTF
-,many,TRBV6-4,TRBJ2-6,TGTGCCAGCAGCTCGGACAGTTCTTCCTCTGGGGCCAACGTCCTGACTTTC,CASSSDSSSSGANVLTF
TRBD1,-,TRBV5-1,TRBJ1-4,TGCGCCAGCAGCTCTGGACAGGAAAATGAAAAACTGTTTTTT,CASSSGQENEKLFF
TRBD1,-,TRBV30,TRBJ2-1,TGTGCCTGGAGTCCAAGAAACAGGGGATACAATGAGCAGTTCTTC,CAWSPRNRGYNEQFF
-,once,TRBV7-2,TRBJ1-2,TGTGCCAGCAGCCCACGGACAGATAACTATGGCTACACCTTC,CASSPRTDNYGYTF
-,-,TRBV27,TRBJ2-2,TGTGCCAGCACTGACAACCCGTACACCGGGGAGCTGTTTTTT,CASTDNPYTGELFF
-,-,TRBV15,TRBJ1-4,TGTGCCACCATCAGACGGGAAAAACTGTTTTTT,CATIRREKLFF
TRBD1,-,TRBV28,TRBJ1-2,TGTGCCAGCAGCCCTACCGGGACAGCGAACTATGGCTACACCTTC,CASSPTGTANYGYTF
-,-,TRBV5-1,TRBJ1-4,TGCGCCAGCAGCTTGGCGCGTCCTGGTAATGAAAAACTGTTTTTT,CASSLARPGNEKLFF
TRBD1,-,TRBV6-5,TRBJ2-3,TGTGCCAGCAGTTTGACAGGGTTAGATACGCAGTATTTT,CASSLTGLDTQYF
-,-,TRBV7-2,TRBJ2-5,TGTGCCAGCGGCTTGGGGGGGGCGGGCCAAGAGACCCAGTACTTC,CASGLGGAGQETQYF
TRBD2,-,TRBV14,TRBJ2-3,TGTGCCAGCAGCCATAGACTAGCGGGGGGCCGAAGCACAGATACGCAGTATTTT,CASSHRLAGGRSTDTQYF
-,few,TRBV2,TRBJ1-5,TGTGCCAGCAGTGAAAGGGGCCCGGGGATTGACAATCAGCCCCAGCATTTT,CASSERGPGIDNQPQHF
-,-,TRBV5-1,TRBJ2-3,TGCGCCAGCAGCGCCGAAGGGGTCGACGGCACAGATACGCAGTATTTT,CASSAEGVDGTDTQYF
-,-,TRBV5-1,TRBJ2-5,TGCGCCAGCAGCTTAGGCCGTGGGGAAGAGACCCAGTACTTC,CASSLGRGEETQYF
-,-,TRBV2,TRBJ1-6,TGTGCCAGCAGTGAAGCGCTTCATGGGGGAGGGAATTCACCCCTCCACTTT,CASSEALHGGGNSPLHF
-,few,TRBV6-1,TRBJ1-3,TGTGCCAGCAGTGAAAATTTTGGGGGAAACACCATATATTTT,CASSENFGGNTIYF
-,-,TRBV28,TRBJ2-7,TGTGCCAGCGTCCTGGCGGGGGCAAACGAGCAGTACTTC,CASVLAGANEQYF
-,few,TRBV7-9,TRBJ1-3,TGTGCCGTGAGCTCTGGAAACACCATATATTTT,CAVSSGNTIYF
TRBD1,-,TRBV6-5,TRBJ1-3,TGTGCCAGCAGGCGACAGGGCCCCTCTGGAAACACCATATATTTT,CASRRQGPSGNTIYF
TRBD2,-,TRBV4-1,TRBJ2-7,TGCGCCAGCAGCCCACTTTCCGGGACTAGCGGAGCCTACGAGCAGTACTTC,CASSPLSGTSGAYEQYF